These 6 T cell receptor beta chains were all obtained from the same sample, sequenced in a study of Ad26.COV2.S vaccination and SARS-CoV-2 variants. Assay used: immunoSEQ multiplex PCR; TCRdb lists only in-frame clones, some missing. The sample includes hundreds of thousands of clones, around 83% seen only once; the top ten take roughly 3.3%. Documented treatment: around 19 received Ad26.COV2.S at low or high dose, single or two shots; roughly five received placebo; per-sample allocation not given. After the first vaccine or placebo injection, samples were drawn on day 63. The source material was peripheral blood, sampled in a trial of Ad26.COV2.S vaccine versus placebo. These receptors were collected from a person aged 18 to 65 who received the Ad26.COV2.S COVID-19 vaccine or a placebo.

J is TRBJ2-4 and V is TRBV1; no DNA check was done on the table's D call, TRBD2. TRBV1 is reported as a pseudogene. CDR3 size: 19 residues. The CDR3 DNA follows: TGCACCAGCAGCCAAGAGGGAGCGGGGGGGCGAACCGGCAAAAACATTCAGTACTTC. Protein: CTSSQEGAGGRTGKNIQYF.

The chain recombines TRBV30 with TRBJ2-7; D may be TRBD1 (7 bases). Germline CDR1 is GTSNPN and CDR2 is SVGIG (reference sequence). The CDR3 sequence is 13 residues long. The germline V and J ends were trimmed by 7 bases and 2 bases, with 15 bases remaining between them. CDR3 DNA sequence: TGTGCCTATGCGGGACAGCCAACCTACGAGCAGTACTTC. Encoded protein: CAYAGQPTYEQYF.

This chain connects TRBV3-1 (or the pseudogene TRBV3-2) to TRBJ2-3, with D tentatively TRBD2 (6 bases). CDR3 length equals 16 residues. Trimming stripped 3 bases from V and 0 bases from J, with 13 bases between. Germline V gives CDR1 LGHDT, CDR2 YNNKEL (reference sequence). As DNA, the CDR3 is TGTGCCAGCAGCCACCATAGCGGTCCAAGCACAGATACGCAGTATTTT. This codes for CASSHHSGPSTDTQYF.

V and J are TRBV28 and TRBJ1-6; 8 bases line up with TRBD1. Trimming removed 6 bases from V and 4 bases from J; junction bases left unmatched: 5. From germline, CDR1 is MDHEN and CDR2 SYDVKM. This CDR3 contains 15 residues. CDR3 protein: CASRPTGGYNSPLHF. Here the CDR3 DNA reads TGTGCCAGCAGACCCACAGGGGGATATAATTCACCCCTCCACTTT.

The gene calls are TRBV5-4 and TRBJ1-4, with D possibly matching TRBD1 (5 bases). From germline, CDR1 is SGHNT and CDR2 YYREEE (reference sequence). V was trimmed by 4 bases and J by 7 bases, leaving 17 bases between them. The CDR3 consists of 15 residues. CDR3 amino acids: CASSADRGWTEKLFF. The CDR3 nucleotides read TGTGCCAGCAGCGCCGACAGAGGCTGGACTGAAAAACTGTTTTTT.

This rearrangement joins TRBV28 to TRBJ2-5; D unresolved. CDR1 and CDR2 from the germline V gene are MDHEN and SYDVKM. This CDR3 has 18 residues. V lost 1 base to trimming and J lost 5 bases, with 23 bases between them. As DNA, the CDR3 is TGTGCCAGCAGTTTATACCCCGTTGGCAATAAAATTAGGGAGACCCAGTACTTC. The encoded protein is CASSLYPVGNKIRETQYF.